The clone carrying this TCR beta chain has at least ten counts. Its antigen is unknown. The data belong to a study of Graves' ophthalmopathy and Graves' hyperthyroidism. General study points: Blood also held most thyroid clonotypes expanded above 0.001 frequency. Progression of ophthalmopathy was predicted by the model with roughly 71% sensitivity and approximately 72% specificity.

Amplification of TCR beta CDR3 regions used RNA transcripts. Following a first-round RT-PCR that used HTBI primers, a second-round multiplex PCR was carried out. TCRdb passed the multiplex PCR reads through MiXCR, listing each CDR3 protein once. This table holds some 200,000 distinct CDR3 sequences, 25% to 35% found once. Ophthalmopathy-affected donors exhibited moderate-to-severe activity, CAS ≥3, NOSPECS ≥4, and duration under 3 months. Other autoimmune diseases, uncontrolled infections, pregnancy or lactation excluded patients from enrollment. V was pared by 4 bases and J by 7 bases, with 6 bases between. Germline V gene sequence: CDR1 KGHDR, CDR2 SFDVKD. The CDR3 consists of 12 residues.

The sequenced sample was peripheral blood. The sequence came from a man aged 50 or older with Graves' ophthalmopathy. The chain employs TRBV24-1 and TRBJ2-2; no clear D gene. CDR3 DNA: TGTGCCACCAGTGAAAGGTTCGGGGAGCTGTTTTTT. Amino acid sequence: CATSERFGELFF.